This T cell receptor beta chain emerged from a study of blood T cell repertoires in COVID-19. The germline V gene encodes CDR1 MNHEY and CDR2 SVGAGI. Deletions cut 2 bases from V and 6 bases from J, with 7 bases between. The CDR3 has 12 residues. Measured with immunoSEQ multiplex PCR; TCRdb has only the in-frame clones, and not every one. Of around 140,000 clones listed, 87% are singletons. Sequences were obtained from peripheral blood. The source is a man aged 50-60 years with active COVID-19. The chain links TRBV6-5 to TRBJ1-1; no definite D call. In DNA, the CDR3 is TGTGCCAGCAGTTACAAAGAGGCTGAAGCTTTCTTT. Amino acid sequence: CASSYKEAEAFF.